The 18 T cell receptor beta chains below were found in one sample sequenced in a study of vaccination and CD4 T cells after COVID-19. The treatment here: approximately 9-day PBMC culture with coronavirus spike peptide pools or control peptides (ViraFEST assay). CD4+ T cells that had been cultured provided DNA sequenced with the Oncomine TCR Beta short-read assay. TCRdb re-analysed the PCR reads in MiXCR, keeping a single row per CDR3 protein. Of fewer than 20,000 distinct CDR3 sequences detected, approximately 50% appear once; the ten largest clones hold over 7%. The antigens for these receptors are not known. The sequenced sample was CD4+ T cells from blood, cultured in vitro, obtained before SARS-CoV-2 vaccination. The receptors derive from a human donor who had recovered from COVID-19.

This chain links TRBV7-2 with TRBJ2-3, with TRBD2 matching 10 bases. CDR3 length: 15 residues. Germline V gene data show CDR1 as SGHTA and CDR2 as FQGNSA. V lost 2 bases and J lost 5; bases outside the gene matches: 4. In DNA form, the CDR3 reads TGTGCCAGCAGCTTACGGAGACTAGCGGGAGATACGCAGTATTTT. Translating gives CASSLRRLAGDTQYF. Full variable domain (rest looked up from reference TRBV7-2 and TRBJ2-3): GAGVSQSPSNKVTEKGKDVELRCDPISGHTALYWYRQSLGQGLEFLIYFQGNSAPDKSGLPSDRFSAERTGGSVSTLTIQRTQQEDSAVYLCASSLRRLAGDTQYFGPGTRLTVL.

J is TRBJ1-2 and V is TRBV7-9; the match to TRBD1 covers 7 bases. V lost 2 bases to trimming and J lost 8 bases; unmatched junction nucleotides: 8. This CDR3 is built from 14 residues. Germline V lookup: CDR1 SEHNR, CDR2 FQNEAQ (reference sequence). The CDR3 DNA is TGTGCCAGCAGCTTACCCGACAGGGAACGCGGCTACACCTTC. Translation: CASSLPDRERGYTF.

V gene TRBV29-1 combines with J gene TRBJ2-7, with 7 bases lining up with TRBD1. Trimming at V came to 7 bases and at J to 3 bases, leaving 6 bases not matched to a gene. CDR1 SQVTM and CDR2 ANQGSEA come from the germline V gene. This CDR3 has 12 residues. DNA of the CDR3: TGCAGCGCGAGATGGGACAGCTACGAGCAGTACTTC. Translation gives CSARWDSYEQYF.

V gene TRBV20-1 combines with J gene TRBJ2-7, with 8 nucleotides matching TRBD2. V trimming: 5 bases; J trimming: 4 bases; junction bases outside the gene matches: 10. Looked up from germline, CDR1 is DFQATT and CDR2 is SNEGSKA (reference sequence). The CDR3 consists of 14 residues. The CDR3 DNA sequence: TGCAGTGCTTTAAAGGGACTAGAGGCTTACGAGCAGTACTTC. It is translated as CSALKGLEAYEQYF.

The chain links TRBV30 to TRBJ1-1; D gene unclear. Per germline, CDR1 GTSNPN and CDR2 SVGIG (reference sequence). CDR3 length: 14 residues. V dropped 4 bases and J dropped 7 bases, with 19 bases sitting between them. The CDR3 sequence: CAWTSITRFGEAFF. The CDR3 region has the DNA TGTGCCTGGACCAGCATCACACGGTTTGGTGAAGCTTTCTTT.

In regard to this clonotype: In this CDR3 the conserved last residue, phenylalanine or tryptophan, is missing, so a read error is likely. The V call is TRBV3-1, the J call TRBJ2-2; 13 bases match TRBD2. CDR3 size: 17 residues. Trimming removed 6 bases from V and 7 bases from J; junction bases left unmatched: 11. Per the germline V gene, CDR1 is LGHDT and CDR2 is YNNKEL (reference sequence). CDR3 nucleotide sequence: TGTGCCAGCAGTGCTGGGGGGACTAGCGGGATCAACGGGGAGCTGTTTTCT. Translated, it gives CASSAGGTSGINGELFS.

Relative to its sample, this clonotype is medium-sized. This chain joins TRBV6-1 and TRBJ2-3, with a weak D call TRBD1 (6 bases). The CDR3 consists of 15 residues. The germline V and J ends were trimmed by 2 bases and 4 bases, with 13 bases remaining between them. Germline V lookup: CDR1 MNHNS, CDR2 SASEGT. CDR3 residues: CASSEKGGLSDTQYF. CDR3 sequence (DNA): TGTGCCAGCAGTGAAAAAGGGGGTCTTTCAGATACGCAGTATTTT.

This chain uses TRBV20-1 with TRBJ2-1; 7 positions agree with TRBD2. The CDR3 extends over 17 amino acids. The ends lost 1 base at V and 0 bases at J; junction bases unmatched: 9. Germline V gene sequence: CDR1 DFQATT, CDR2 SNEGSKA (reference sequence). The CDR3 bases are TGCAGTGCTAGAGCTCGAGGCGGGAGACTCTCCTACAATGAGCAGTTCTTC. It codes for CSARARGGRLSYNEQFF.

The DNA for the CDR3 is TGTGCCAGCAGCTCGCCGCCAGGGCCGTTAACAGATACGCAGTATTTT. Translated, it gives CASSSPPGPLTDTQYF. V and J are TRBV7-9 and TRBJ2-3; possibly TRBD1 for D (5 bases). The CDR3 length is 16 residues. The V gene's germline CDR1 is SEHNR and CDR2 FQNEAQ (reference sequence). V gave up 4 bases and J gave up 3 bases, with 17 bases separating them.

The chain joins TRBV6-2 or TRBV6-3 to TRBJ2-5; 7 bases align to TRBD2. The CDR3 has 15 amino acids. The J segment lost 5 bases and the V segment lost 2 bases, leaving 8 bases of the junction unmatched. Germline V lookup: CDR1 MNHEY, CDR2 SVGEGT. CDR3 residues: CASSYGTGGRETQYF. The CDR3 nucleotides read TGTGCCAGCAGTTACGGGACGGGAGGAAGGGAGACCCAGTACTTC.

This clonotype came up a few times. The gene calls are TRBV20-1 and TRBJ2-5, with a possible D match to TRBD2 (6 bases). Germline lookup yields CDR1 DFQATT and CDR2 SNEGSKA (reference sequence). The CDR3 has 13 residues. V was shortened by 3 bases and J by 4 bases, with 12 bases between the two germline ends. The CDR3 is CSASSLARETQYF. DNA for the CDR3: TGCAGTGCTAGTTCGCTAGCGCGAGAGACCCAGTACTTC.

V usage is TRBV14 and J usage is TRBJ1-5; no reliable D call. Germline CDR1 reads SGHDN; CDR2 reads FVKESK. CDR3 length: 12 residues. V lost 1 base, J lost 7 bases, and 5 bases lay in between. This CDR3 reads CASSQGYQPQHF. In DNA form, the CDR3 reads TGTGCCAGCAGCCAAGGGTACCAGCCCCAGCATTTT.

In its sample, this clonotype was seen a few times. The chain has TRBV2 and TRBJ2-3; 10 bases fit TRBD2. The germline CDR1 and CDR2 sequences are SNHLY and FYNNEI. The trim removed 7 bases at V and 1 base at J, leaving 14 bases unmatched. The CDR3 is 18 amino acids. This CDR3 reads CASTGLAGETHGTDTQYF. The CDR3 region has the DNA TGTGCCAGCACGGGCCTAGCGGGAGAAACACACGGCACAGATACGCAGTATTTT.

This rearrangement joins TRBV30 to TRBJ2-6, with unresolved D. Germline CDR1 GTSNPN, CDR2 SVGIG (reference sequence). V shed 6 bases and J shed 2 bases, with 11 bases lying between them. The CDR3 has 14 amino acids. CDR3 DNA sequence: TGTGCCTGCACCTTCACCCCTGGGGCCAACGTCCTGACTTTC. Protein product: CACTFTPGANVLTF.

The rearrangement joins TRBV30 to TRBJ2-5; maybe TRBD1 (5 bases). The CDR3 covers 13 residues. The ends were cut back, 3 bases at V and 7 bases at J, with 15 bases in the middle. Germline CDR1 and CDR2: GTSNPN and SVGIG (reference sequence). This CDR3 is CAWRVTAQGTQYF. The CDR3 bases are TGTGCCTGGAGGGTTACTGCTCAGGGGACCCAGTACTTC.

This clonotype was picked up a small number of times. The rearrangement links TRBV6-5 to TRBJ2-7, with D uncertain. The CDR3 consists of 12 residues. V was cut by 4 bases and J by 3 bases, with 7 bases left in between. Per germline, CDR1 MNHEY and CDR2 SVGAGI. CDR3 sequence reads: CASSSMFYEQYF. The CDR3 DNA reads as TGTGCCAGCAGTTCGATGTTCTACGAGCAGTACTTC.

The rearrangement joins TRBV28 to TRBJ2-3; D uncertain. CDR1 MDHEN and CDR2 SYDVKM come from the germline V gene. CDR3 length: 14 amino acids. Trimming shortened V by 2 bases and J by 1 base, and 7 bases separated the two germline ends. CDR3: CASSLQDRTDTQYF. CDR3 sequence (DNA): TGTGCCAGCAGTTTACAGGACCGCACAGATACGCAGTATTTT.

The J gene is TRBJ2-1, the V gene TRBV14, with unresolved D. The CDR3 contains 14 residues. Trimming stripped 3 bases from V and 0 bases from J, with 6 bases between. CDR1 is SGHDN, CDR2 FVKESK, per germline. The DNA for the CDR3 is TGTGCCAGCAGCCAGGGAAGCTCCTACAATGAGCAGTTCTTC. As protein: CASSQGSSYNEQFF.